A selection of T cell receptor beta chains follows, all from one sample in a study of cytomegalovirus exposure and HLA in healthy donors. TCRdb keeps only in-frame clones here, not all; method: immunoSEQ multiplex PCR. The repertoire includes about 150,000 clones, around 80% of them detected once, and 5.5% to 7.5% sits in the top ten. Material: PBMCs. These receptor sequences come from a woman aged 40 to 50 in good health and CMV-seropositive. The CDR3 runs from the conserved cysteine through the conserved F or W. A D gene is named only where the DNA matches it firmly. The size entry is marked missing in some rows and otherwise reads once, few, many or a size class.

>TRBJ2-1|TRBD2|NA|TRBV5-4
TGTGCCAGCAGCTTGAGCGGGGGTTACAATGAGCAGTTCTTC
CASSLSGGYNEQFF
>TRBJ2-3|NA|NA|TRBV5-5
TGTGCCAGCGAATACAGGGGGGGCGGGAGAAATACGCAGTATTTT
CASEYRGGGRNTQYF
>TRBJ2-1|NA|NA|TRBV7-9
TGTTCCAGCAGCTTAGATATTTTCAGGGGTTTAAGCTACAATGAGCAGTTCTTC
CSSSLDIFRGLSYNEQFF
>TRBJ2-1|NA|NA|TRBV11-2
TGTGCCAGCAGCTTAACCGGGGGAAACAATGAGCAGTTCTTC
CASSLTGGNNEQFF
>TRBJ1-3|NA|NA|TRBV5-1
TGCGCCAGCAGCTTGGAAGGGGCGGCGGGAAACACCATATATTTT
CASSLEGAAGNTIYF
>TRBJ1-2|TRBD1|NA|TRBV5-1
TGCGCCAGCAGCTTGGGACAGGGGGCGGGCTACACCTTC
CASSLGQGAGYTF
>TRBJ1-2|NA|NA|TRBV4-2
TGTGCCAGCAGCCAATATGCGGATTATGGCTACACCTTC
CASSQYADYGYTF
>TRBJ2-7|NA|NA|TRBV6-6
TGTTTCAAGCAGAACGCGGCATACGAGCAGTACTTC
CFKQNAAYEQYF
>TRBJ2-2|TRBD2|NA|TRBV11-1
TGTGCCAGCAGCTGGACTAGTGGCACCGGGGAGCTGTTTTTT
CASSWTSGTGELFF
>TRBJ2-1|TRBD1|few|TRBV4-1
TGCGCCAGCAGCCGAACCCGGGACAGGGGGCTTTTGAATGAGCAGTTCTTC
CASSRTRDRGLLNEQFF
>TRBJ2-1|TRBD1|NA|TRBV5-1
TGCGCCAGCAGCTGGGGTATGGGACAGGGGGGTAATGAGCAGTTCTTC
CASSWGMGQGGNEQFF
>TRBJ2-1|TRBD1|NA|TRBV11-2
TGTGCCAGCAGCTTATGGGACAGGGGGTGGAATGAGCAGTTCTTC
CASSLWDRGWNEQFF
>TRBJ2-5|NA|NA|TRBV7-7
TGTGCCAGCAGCTTCGGAGCCAAAGAGACCCAGTACTTC
CASSFGAKETQYF
>TRBJ2-3|TRBD2|NA|TRBV30
TGTGCCTGGAGTGTCGGGACTAGCTCTAGCACAGATACGCAGTATTTT
CAWSVGTSSSTDTQYF
>TRBJ2-1|TRBD2|NA|TRBV30
TGTGCCTGGAGTGGAAGGAGCGGGGGGTACAATGAGCAGTTCTTC
CAWSGRSGGYNEQFF
>TRBJ2-1|TRBD2|NA|TRBV6-7
TGTGCCAGCAACCCTCTAGCGGGGGCCTACAATGAGCAGTTCTTC
CASNPLAGAYNEQFF
>TRBJ1-2|TRBD1|NA|TRBV5-5
TGTGCCAGCAGCTTAGGGGACAGGGTAGTAGTCGGCTACACCTTC
CASSLGDRVVVGYTF
>TRBJ2-5|TRBD1|once|TRBV7-6
TGTGCCAGCAGCTTGGACAGGCCTGGCCAAGAGACCCAGTACTTC
CASSLDRPGQETQYF
>TRBJ2-7|NA|NA|TRBV10-3
TGTGCCATTCACCGGGACACCGCCTACGAGCAGTACTTC
CAIHRDTAYEQYF
>TRBJ2-2|NA|once|TRBV6-5
TGTGGAACCGGGAAAAACACCGGGGAGCTGTTTTTT
CGTGKNTGELFF
>TRBJ2-4|TRBD2|NA|TRBV19
TGTGCCAGTACCAAATCCGGGACTAACTTAAACATTCAGTACTTC
CASTKSGTNLNIQYF
>TRBJ1-5|TRBD1|NA|TRBV7-6
TGTGCCAGCAGCACAGGGGGAGGTCAGCCCCAGCATTTT
CASSTGGGQPQHF
>TRBJ2-2|TRBD2|NA|TRBV2
TGTGCCAGCAGTGAAACTAGCGGGTCGAACACCGGGGAGCTGTTTTTT
CASSETSGSNTGELFF
>TRBJ2-1|NA|NA|TRBV7-9
TGTGCCAGCAGCTTATACGGTGGTGAGCAGTTCTTC
CASSLYGGEQFF
>TRBJ1-2|TRBD1|NA|TRBV6-5
TGTGCCAGCAGGACAGGGGCGGCTGGCTACACCTTC
CASRTGAAGYTF
>TRBJ2-1|TRBD1|NA|TRBV6-1
TGTGCCAGCAGGGAGGGACAGGGGCGGCGGAATGAGCAGTTCTTC
CASREGQGRRNEQFF
>TRBJ2-1|NA|NA|TRBV29-1
TGCAGCGTTATAGCGATACTCAATGAGCAGTTCTTC
CSVIAILNEQFF
>TRBJ2-3|NA|NA|TRBV5-1
TGCGCCAGCAGAGTTGGGGACATGAAAACAGATACGCAGTATTTT
CASRVGDMKTDTQYF
>TRBJ2-7|NA|NA|TRBV6-5
TGTGCCAGCAGGCGGACTACAGGGGCCTACGAGCAGTACTTC
CASRRTTGAYEQYF
>TRBJ1-2|NA|few|TRBV30
TGTGCCTGGAGTGTATCGTCAGAATCTAACTATGGCTACACCTTC
CAWSVSSESNYGYTF
>TRBJ1-3|NA|NA|TRBV7-8
TGTGCCAGCAGCCCTTTGAGGGTCCCGGGAAACACCATATATTTT
CASSPLRVPGNTIYF
>TRBJ1-5|NA|NA|TRBV6-1
TGTGCCAGCAGTGAATGGGAGGGGCCACGGTCTCCGCCCCAGCATTTT
CASSEWEGPRSPPQHF
>TRBJ1-2|NA|NA|TRBV28
TGTGCCAGCAGACCAGGGGAACGCTATGGCTACACCTTC
CASRPGERYGYTF
>TRBJ1-2|NA|NA|TRBV5-1
TGCGCCAGCAGCTTGGAGCGGGGATCCCCTAGTGGCTACACCTTC
CASSLERGSPSGYTF
>TRBJ1-2|TRBD1|NA|TRBV7-2
TGTGCCAGCAGCTCCTCCGGGACAGGGGGCGGGGGCGGCTACACCTTC
CASSSSGTGGGGGYTF
>TRBJ1-2|TRBD1|NA|TRBV4-2
TGTGCCAGCAGCCAAGGGGGACAGGGGGCGGACACCTTC
CASSQGGQGADTF
>TRBJ2-7|TRBD2|few|TRBV9
TGTGCCAGCAGCGTTTCCTCGAGCGGGGGGGAATACGAGCAGTACTTC
CASSVSSSGGEYEQYF
>TRBJ1-4|NA|few|TRBV6-5
TGTGCCAGCATGAGTCCCCGGGCAGGGAAAAATCAACTGTTTTTT
CASMSPRAGKNQLFF